This T cell receptor (beta chain) was captured by sequencing in a study of regulatory T cells in long-lasting Graves disease. Time point given: persistent/refractory GD, antithyroid drugs over 5 years with positive TRAb. RNA from PBMCs was the source of the TCR library. Looked up from germline, CDR1 is MNHNS and CDR2 is SASEGT. The CDR3 sequence is 16 residues long. The V segment lost 6 bases and the J segment 4 bases; nucleotides outside the gene matches: 14. For TCR beta, libraries came from iRepertoire HTBI primers and Arm-PCR of CDR3 regions. TCRdb reprocessed the multiplex PCR reads with MiXCR, giving one entry per CDR3 protein. Of some 370,000 distinct CDR3 sequences listed, 20% to 25% were seen once; the top ten hold around 30%. General study findings and limits: Blood alone, not thyroid tissue, was studied.

A note on this clonotype: Its matching antigen is unknown.

This sample comprised peripheral blood mononuclear cells (PBMCs), obtained when the disease was refractory, from a patient treated with antithyroid drugs. The TCR sequence derives from a woman in her 40s with Graves disease. The V gene is TRBV6-1, the J gene TRBJ2-5, with 7 nucleotides matching TRBD1. CDR3 in amino acids: CASSLRGTDSLETQYF. CDR3 nucleotide sequence: TGTGCCAGCAGCCTTAGAGGGACAGATTCTCTAGAGACCCAGTACTTC.